These T cell receptor beta chains were read from a single sample in a study of T cell changes during pregnancy in multiple sclerosis. Assay: immunoSEQ multiplex PCR; the TCRdb copy retains only in-frame clones and omits some. Of 65,000 to 70,000 clones in the sample, more than 90% were seen once. The sample here was peripheral blood, taken in the first trimester of pregnancy. The receptors come from a female donor with multiple sclerosis, enrolled in a pregnancy study. Each CDR3 is given with its conserved first and last residue. The D gene is left open where the match is weak. Part of the rows lack a size; the others show once, few, many or a class for expanded clones.

v_gene	j_gene	abundance	d_gene	CDR3aa	CDR3nt
TRBV4-2	TRBJ1-2	-	-	CASSRGANYGYTF	TGTGCCAGCAGCCGAGGAGCTAACTATGGCTACACCTTC
TRBV20-1	TRBJ2-1	-	TRBD2	CSASLPGGQFF	TGCAGTGCTAGTTTGCCGGGAGGGCAGTTCTTC
TRBV30	TRBJ1-2	-	-	CAWSVGAFYGYTF	TGTGCCTGGAGTGTAGGGGCCTTCTATGGCTACACCTTC
TRBV5-5	TRBJ1-6	-	-	CASTETTVRNSPLHF	TGTGCCAGCACCGAAACGACAGTTCGCAATTCACCCCTCCACTTT
TRBV16	TRBJ1-2	-	-	CASSYKGVWNYGYTF	TGTGCCAGCAGCTATAAGGGGGTCTGGAACTATGGCTACACCTTC
TRBV13	TRBJ1-1	-	-	CASSLPDSTEAFF	TGTGCCAGCAGCCTCCCGGACAGCACTGAAGCTTTCTTT
TRBV7-3	TRBJ2-3	-	TRBD2	CASSFSSGGGQDTQYF	TGTGCCAGCAGCTTCTCTAGCGGGGGGGGGCAAGATACGCAGTATTTT
TRBV2	TRBJ2-7	-	TRBD2	CASSAGGLNYEQYF	TGTGCCAGCAGCGCGGGGGGGCTCAACTACGAGCAGTACTTC
TRBV30	TRBJ2-1	-	TRBD2	CACLAFTSGSLGEQFF	TGTGCCTGCCTCGCTTTTACTAGCGGGAGTTTGGGTGAGCAGTTCTTC
TRBV9	TRBJ2-2	-	-	CASSVAVGELFF	TGTGCCAGCAGCGTAGCAGTCGGGGAGCTGTTTTTT
TRBV5-1	TRBJ2-3	-	-	CASSSPFTDTQYF	TGCGCCAGCAGCTCCCCCTTCACAGATACGCAGTATTTT
TRBV6-4	TRBJ1-2	-	-	CASSDGGKNYGYTF	TGTGCCAGCAGTGACGGGGGGAAGAACTATGGCTACACCTTC
TRBV18	TRBJ2-3	-	-	CASSLFEDQRITDTQYF	TGTGCCAGCTCACTCTTCGAGGATCAGCGGATTACAGATACGCAGTATTTT
TRBV25-1	TRBJ1-2	-	TRBD1	CASSAGGAWLPYGYTF	TGTGCCAGCAGTGCAGGGGGCGCTTGGCTACCCTATGGCTACACCTTC
TRBV6-5	TRBJ2-2	once	TRBD1	CASSIQGVHGELFF	TGTGCCAGCAGCATACAGGGGGTGCATGGGGAGCTGTTTTTT
TRBV7-9	TRBJ1-1	-	-	CASSLGHLNTEAFF	TGTGCCAGCAGCTTAGGACATTTGAACACTGAAGCTTTCTTT
TRBV13	TRBJ1-1	once	-	CASSLSPYNTEAFF	TGTGCCAGCAGCTTATCTCCCTACAACACTGAAGCTTTCTTT
TRBV28	TRBJ1-2	-	-	CASSLSRDYGYTF	TGTGCCAGCAGTTTGTCCCGGGACTATGGCTACACCTTC
TRBV19	TRBJ2-4	-	TRBD2	CASSAQLAVLAKNIQYF	TGTGCCAGTAGTGCACAGCTAGCGGTGCTAGCCAAAAACATTCAGTACTTC
TRBV28	TRBJ1-1	-	-	CASTPTGVATEAFF	TGTGCCAGCACCCCGACAGGAGTTGCCACTGAAGCTTTCTTT
TRBV5-1	TRBJ2-7	-	TRBD2	CASSLGTSGPYEQYF	TGCGCCAGCAGCTTGGGGACTAGCGGCCCCTACGAGCAGTACTTC
TRBV7-2	TRBJ1-1	-	-	CASSLYGGNTEAFF	TGTGCCAGCAGCTTATATGGCGGGAACACTGAAGCTTTCTTT
TRBV29-1	TRBJ2-5	-	TRBD1	CSVAKTGNQETQYF	TGCAGCGTGGCCAAGACAGGGAACCAAGAGACCCAGTACTTC
TRBV7-3	TRBJ2-1	medium-sized	TRBD2	CASSPTAGTSSYNEQFF	TGTGCCAGCAGCCCAACGGCCGGGACTAGCTCTTACAATGAGCAGTTCTTC
TRBV5-1	TRBJ2-3	few	-	CASSVRDTDTQYF	TGCGCCAGCAGCGTCCGGGACACAGATACGCAGTATTTT
TRBV19	TRBJ2-1	-	TRBD1	CASSRQGAHYSYNEQFF	TGTGCCAGTAGTCGGCAGGGGGCGCATTACTCCTACAATGAGCAGTTCTTC
TRBV29-1	TRBJ1-2	-	TRBD1	CSVTGDGGYTF	TGCAGCGTGACAGGGGACGGGGGCTACACCTTC
TRBV9	TRBJ2-5	-	-	CASSVEPLAVHETQYF	TGTGCCAGCAGCGTAGAACCCTTGGCGGTCCACGAGACCCAGTACTTC
TRBV19	TRBJ1-5	-	-	CASSTFFGSNQPQHF	TGTGCCAGTAGTACTTTTTTCGGTTCCAATCAGCCCCAGCATTTT
TRBV2	TRBJ1-2	-	TRBD1	CASTLTTGDVYTF	TGTGCCAGCACTCTTACGACAGGGGATGTCTACACCTTC
TRBV20-1	TRBJ1-1	-	-	CSASLGPEAFF	TGCAGTGCTAGTCTGGGGCCTGAAGCTTTCTTT
TRBV6-1	TRBJ2-1	-	TRBD2	CASRLAATFF	TGTGCCAGTCGGCTAGCGGCAACGTTCTTC
TRBV5-1	TRBJ2-7	-	-	CASSGGAKSSYEQYF	TGCGCCAGCAGTGGGGGGGCCAAGAGCTCCTACGAGCAGTACTTC
TRBV27	TRBJ2-7	-	-	CASSLKQGGPYEQYF	TGTGCCAGCAGTTTAAAACAGGGTGGGCCCTACGAGCAGTACTTC
TRBV5-1	TRBJ1-1	-	TRBD1	CASSSGTGENTEAFF	TGCGCCAGCAGCTCCGGGACAGGGGAGAACACTGAAGCTTTCTTT
TRBV2	TRBJ1-3	-	-	CASSDAYSGNTIYF	TGTGCCAGCAGTGACGCCTACTCTGGAAACACCATATATTTT
TRBV6-5	TRBJ2-7	-	-	CASSRGYEQYF	TGTGCCAGCAGCAGGGGTTACGAGCAGTACTTC
TRBV7-8	TRBJ1-1	-	-	CASSLSLNTEAFF	TGTGCCAGCAGCTTATCTTTGAACACTGAAGCTTTCTTT
TRBV6-1	TRBJ2-1	-	-	CASSATAYNEQFF	TGTGCCAGCAGTGCTACAGCCTACAATGAGCAGTTCTTC
TRBV5-6	TRBJ2-1	few	-	CASSYALRDEQFF	TGTGCCAGCAGCTATGCTCTACGGGATGAGCAGTTCTTC
TRBV7-3	TRBJ2-5	-	TRBD2	CASSLGGGQETQYF	TGTGCCAGCAGCTTGGGGGGGGGCCAAGAGACCCAGTACTTC
TRBV19	TRBJ2-2	-	-	CASSIGNQGIAGELFF	TGTGCCAGTAGTATAGGCAACCAGGGGATCGCCGGGGAGCTGTTTTTT
TRBV13	TRBJ2-3	few	-	CASSPVMEQDTQYF	TGTGCCAGCAGCCCTGTTATGGAGCAAGATACGCAGTATTTT
TRBV30	TRBJ1-1	once	-	CAWRIGSRAFF	TGTGCCTGGCGAATAGGGAGCCGGGCTTTCTTT
TRBV5-1	TRBJ2-7	-	TRBD2	CASSLGGGSSYEQYF	TGCGCCAGCAGCTTGGGCGGCGGGAGCTCCTACGAGCAGTACTTC
TRBV11-1	TRBJ2-1	-	-	CASSHGTPSSYNEQFF	TGTGCCAGCAGCCACGGGACTCCCAGCTCCTACAATGAGCAGTTCTTC
TRBV14	TRBJ1-5	-	-	CASSLAVEQPQHF	TGTGCCAGCAGCCTGGCAGTTGAACAGCCCCAGCATTTT
TRBV2	TRBJ1-4	-	-	CASSLEGGKLFF	TGTGCCAGCTCTTTAGAGGGAGGGAAACTGTTTTTT
TRBV18	TRBJ2-5	-	-	CASSSEETQYF	TGTGCCAGCTCCTCGGAGGAGACCCAGTACTTC
TRBV27	TRBJ2-2	once	-	CASSLTVTGELFF	TGTGCCAGCAGCCTGACAGTAACCGGGGAGCTGTTTTTT
TRBV7-8	TRBJ2-2	-	TRBD1	CASSLVGTGYTGELFF	TGTGCCAGCAGCTTAGTAGGGACAGGGTACACCGGGGAGCTGTTTTTT
TRBV7-2	TRBJ1-5	-	TRBD1	CASSLRQGAGQPQHF	TGTGCCAGCAGCCTCAGACAGGGGGCAGGGCAGCCCCAGCATTTT
TRBV30	TRBJ2-3	-	-	CAWSEGMRASTDTQYF	TGTGCCTGGAGTGAGGGTATGAGGGCTAGCACAGATACGCAGTATTTT
TRBV9	TRBJ2-5	-	TRBD2	CASSVGTSGGAFGETQYF	TGTGCCAGCAGCGTAGGGACTAGCGGGGGGGCCTTTGGAGAGACCCAGTACTTC
TRBV15	TRBJ1-3	-	-	CATSLDSTTIYF	TGTGCCACCAGCCTAGACAGTACCACCATATATTTT
TRBV15	TRBJ2-3	-	-	CATSLEGPGDTQYF	TGTGCCACCTCCCTAGAAGGTCCTGGGGATACGCAGTATTTT
TRBV19	TRBJ2-3	-	TRBD1	CASSEPGQGRIGTDTQYF	TGTGCCAGTAGTGAACCGGGACAGGGGAGAATCGGGACAGATACGCAGTATTTT
TRBV27	TRBJ1-3	-	-	CASSLSWRQSNSGNTIYF	TGTGCCAGCAGTTTATCATGGCGGCAGTCCAATTCTGGAAACACCATATATTTT
TRBV19	TRBJ2-7	-	-	CASSNRVSSYEQYF	TGTGCCAGTAGTAACCGGGTCAGCTCCTACGAGCAGTACTTC